These T cell receptor beta chains were read from a single sample in a study of blood T cell repertoires in COVID-19. Clones were sequenced by immunoSEQ multiplex PCR, and TCRdb holds only the in-frame ones, with some missing. The repertoire holds around 320,000 clones, 88% seen once, with approximately 6.6% in the top ten. Sequenced: peripheral blood. These receptors all come from a woman aged 30 to 39 who had recovered from COVID-19. CDR3s include the opening cysteine and the closing phenylalanine or tryptophan. Fields, in order: J gene, D gene, V gene, clone size, CDR3 protein, CDR3 DNA. The D gene is left open where the match is weak. Clone size is stated in some rows and not others, as once, few, many or a class when expanded.

TRBJ1-2,TRBD1,TRBV6-6,-,CASSHGDRVGYTF,TGTGCCAGCAGTCACGGGGACAGGGTCGGCTACACCTTC
TRBJ1-2,TRBD1,TRBV5-8,-,CASRPGQGAHGYTF,TGTGCCAGCAGACCTGGACAGGGGGCCCATGGCTACACCTTC
TRBJ1-6,-,TRBV3-1/TRBV3-2,-,CASSQARELHF,TGTGCCAGCAGCCAAGCTAGAGAGCTCCACTTT
TRBJ1-5,-,TRBV28,-,CASSLAGNQPQHF,TGTGCCAGCAGTTTAGCAGGGAATCAGCCCCAGCATTTT
TRBJ2-1,TRBD1,TRBV11-2,-,CASSLDRGPAYNEQFF,TGTGCCAGCAGCTTGGACAGGGGGCCCGCCTACAATGAGCAGTTCTTC
TRBJ1-5,TRBD1,TRBV2,-,CASDRGSQPQHF,TGTGCCAGCGACAGGGGCAGCCAGCCCCAGCATTTT
TRBJ1-2,-,TRBV28,once,CASSKLPTNYGYTF,TGTGCCAGCAGTAAACTCCCTACTAACTATGGCTACACCTTC
TRBJ2-2,TRBD1,TRBV9,-,CASSILTGGLNTGELFF,TGTGCCAGCAGCATACTTACAGGGGGGTTGAACACCGGGGAGCTGTTTTTT
TRBJ1-2,-,TRBV7-2,-,CASSLGGPRAEKGGYTF,TGTGCCAGCAGCTTAGGAGGCCCCAGGGCAGAAAAGGGTGGCTACACCTTC
TRBJ2-1,TRBD1,TRBV5-6,-,CASRGGTGNNEQFF,TGTGCCAGCAGGGGCGGGACAGGGAACAATGAGCAGTTCTTC